Given below is one TCR beta chain in context. One end of the junction varies from germline; a read error may be responsible. Original data processing: Amplification with reference gene primers provided the estimates of nucleated cell counts. The repertoire was sequenced with immunoSEQ multiplex PCR; TCRdb's copy has only in-frame clones and lacks some. V, J and clone size were drawn from that table, and D and trimming were deduced from the DNA. The repertoire holds 150,000 to 200,000 clones, about 77% seen once, with approximately 3% in the top ten. The data were taken from a study of blood T cell repertoires in COVID-19. As for the study in general: Spain, Italy and the United States supplied samples that represented acute and convalescent COVID-19. Sources were T cells, B-cell-depleted T cells, or PBMCs; the material itself was cDNA or gDNA.

The CDR3 covers 11 residues. Germline V gene lookup returns CDR1 SEHNR and CDR2 FQNEAQ (reference sequence). The sequence came from a woman over 75 with active or convalescent COVID-19. Sequenced material: peripheral blood. The chain has TRBV7-9 and TRBJ1-2, with TRBD1 matching over 8 bases. CDR3 protein: CASSLGGQEYF. The CDR3 DNA is TGTGCCAGCAGCTTAGGGGGACAGGAGTATTTC.